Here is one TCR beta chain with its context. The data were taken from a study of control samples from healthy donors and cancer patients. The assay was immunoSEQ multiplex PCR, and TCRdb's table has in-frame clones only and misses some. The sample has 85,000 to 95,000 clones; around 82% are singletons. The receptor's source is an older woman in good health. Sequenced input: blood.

The CDR3 DNA reads TGTGCCATCAGTGATTCCCAAACAGAGGCCTACGAGCAGTACTTC. Translation: CAISDSQTEAYEQYF. The chain couples TRBV10-3 to TRBJ2-7; D not resolved. Looked up from germline, CDR1 is ENHRY and CDR2 is SYGVKD. The CDR3 loop spans 15 amino acids. V was cut by 3 bases and J by 2 bases, with 14 bases left in between.